This T cell receptor beta chain appears in the sequencing data of a study of shared clonotypes between healthy human individuals (dated by TCRdb to the early 2020s). With regard to the full study: Three men and two women, aged 18 to 49 years, made up the cohort. To increase sequencing depth and limit assay-specific biases, different laboratories used diverse techniques to prepare libraries and sequence TCR repertoires. The study deeply sequenced blood TCR repertoires of several healthy adults to estimate repertoire size and the extent of clonotype sharing between individuals. For each donor, CD4 naive and CD4 memory were each run on three plates, CD8 naive on two plates, and CD8 memory on one plate. Per donor, leukapheresis produced somewhere between about 0.85 and 10 billion PBMCs.

The donors were healthy, HIV-negative adults with no recently reported acute infections or vaccinations. Every donor was a Caucasian adult residing in Nashville, Tennessee, USA. CD4+ T cells were enriched by magnetic negative selection, after which naive cells were positively selected on CD45RA and the negative fraction was taken as the memory subset. After blood collection by leukapheresis, PBMCs were isolated using Ficoll-Histopaque density gradient centrifugation and then cryopreserved in the vapor phase of liquid nitrogen. Purity and quantity of every magnetically sorted T cell population were checked by analytical flow cytometry. Genomic DNA was isolated from each sorted fraction and quantified by UV absorbance on a Nanodrop 2000c. As encoded in the germline V gene, CDR1 is SGDLS while CDR2 is YYNGEE. Deletion took 0 bases off V and 5 bases off J, with a span of 10 bases between the germline ends. The CDR3 covers 14 residues, taking in both the cysteine and the phenylalanine. Only the CDR3 part of the read is kept: 42 bases, read in frame from the first base.

This clone was picked up one time. The clone's antigen remains unknown. Within one base of it there is no much larger clone, and no base qualities were kept. TCR CDR3 regions were amplified from genomic DNA by multiplex PCR using the deep immunoSEQ assay. Extracted genomic DNA from each cell subset was spread evenly across all wells of several immunoSEQ 96-well plates, with each plate serving as a replicate. Each replicate PCR for sorted subsets received about 220 ng genomic DNA, equal to around 32,000 T cell genomes. The purified libraries were quantified using a Qubit 3.0 fluorometer, sized with a Bioanalyzer 2100, and then quantified again using the KAPA Library Quantification kit. Each immunoSEQ 96-well plate was sequenced on its own single-read 150-cycle Illumina NextSeq 550 flow cell. For the original study's pipeline: Because only junctional sequences without quality scores were contained in the immunoSEQ output, filtering matching that applied to full-length reads could not be performed. To assign V/J genes and CDR3, sequences were annotated against IMGT germline references using PyIR, a Python wrapper for IgBLAST v1.9. Reads were filtered out if the reads had weak V/J assignments (E-value above 1e-6), no CDR3, stop codons, out-of-frame junctions, or ambiguous translated residues. V3J clonotypes were defined as sequences sharing an identical inferred V gene, J gene, and CDR3 amino acid sequence. To compute the percentage overlap between repertoires, the number of shared unique clonotypes was divided by the size of the smaller repertoire. Repertoire richness was assessed with RTK rarefaction, the Chao1 estimator, and Recon v2.1 estimates of unobserved clonotypes. Generation probabilities were computed with OLGA for all TCRbeta clonotypes obtained by the gDNA method from several donors. Entries here come from immuneACCESS through TCRdb and include only in-frame sequences with V and J called. Some clones fail to appear in such tables; in the studies checked, an unresolved V gene covers under half of the shortfall, and the cause of the remainder is unknown. That table furnishes V, J and clone size, whereas the DNA furnished D and trimming. The sample table shows about 1.5 million clones, and around 97% are seen once. The ten most abundant clones make up roughly 1.2% of the sample.

The full study reports these points: Sampling was restricted to blood, and TCR repertoires in tissue are likely to differ from TCR repertoires in blood. Incomplete sequencing was indicated by rarefaction of sorted-subset datasets, despite the large sequencing depth. Because the study included only a small number of donors, the genetic and exposure-history diversity represented was limited. Pairwise subsampling led to the expectation that sequencing depth would affect the degree of clonotype sharing among donors. Sharing across a handful of donors was observed for 5% to 6.5% of naive CD4, 3% to 3.5% of naive CD8, 2% to 2.5% of memory CD4, and 0.4% of memory CD8 clonotypes. Compared with non-shared clonotypes, the clonotypes found in all four sorted-subset donors had higher generation probabilities. Naive subsets generally had larger estimated clonotype richness than memory subsets did.

The chain is assembled from TRBV9 and TRBJ2-3; the D gene cannot be resolved reliably. Material for sequencing was naive CD4+ T cells sorted from blood. This specimen's cell subset or site label, per the study, means: CD45RA+ positively selected. This TCR was recovered from a man aged 25-40 years in good health. In nucleotide form, the sequence is TGTGCCAGCAGCGTAGAAGCCCTGGGAGATACGCAGTATTTT. It specifies CASSVEALGDTQYF.